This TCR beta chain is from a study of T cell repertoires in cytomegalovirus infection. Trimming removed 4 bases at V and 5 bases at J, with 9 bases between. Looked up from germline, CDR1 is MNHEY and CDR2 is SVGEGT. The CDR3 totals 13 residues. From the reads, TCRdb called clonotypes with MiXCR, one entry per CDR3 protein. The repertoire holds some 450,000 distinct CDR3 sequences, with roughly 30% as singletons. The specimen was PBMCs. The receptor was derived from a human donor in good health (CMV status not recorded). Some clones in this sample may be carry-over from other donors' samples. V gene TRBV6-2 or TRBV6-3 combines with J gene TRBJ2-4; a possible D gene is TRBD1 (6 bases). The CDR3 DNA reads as TGTGCCAGCAGTTCAGGGGCGGAAAACATTCAGTACTTC. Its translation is CASSSGAENIQYF.